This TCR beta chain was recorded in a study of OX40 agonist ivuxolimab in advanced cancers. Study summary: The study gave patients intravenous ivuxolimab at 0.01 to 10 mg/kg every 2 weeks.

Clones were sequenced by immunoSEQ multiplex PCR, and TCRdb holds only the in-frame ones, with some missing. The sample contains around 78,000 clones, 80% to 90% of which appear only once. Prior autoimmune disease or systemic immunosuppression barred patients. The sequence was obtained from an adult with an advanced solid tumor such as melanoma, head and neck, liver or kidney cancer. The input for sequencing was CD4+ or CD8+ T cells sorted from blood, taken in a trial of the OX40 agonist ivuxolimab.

The CDR3 spells CASTRQATNTEAFF. In nucleotides, the CDR3 is TGTGCCAGCACTCGACAGGCGACGAACACTGAAGCTTTCTTT. The chain has TRBV9 and TRBJ1-1, with D maybe TRBD1 (6 bases). Between the trimmed V and J ends, which lost 6 bases and 1 base, there was a span of 13 bases. This CDR3 contains 14 residues. The germline CDR1 and CDR2 sequences are SGDLS and YYNGEE.